This T cell receptor (beta chain) was documented in a study of blood T cells in healthy people across ages. The table lists this clonotype with a few counts. A second PCR, run for about 6 to 12 cycles, used a sample-barcoded 5' primer plus a J-beta primer mix. TCRdb analysed the 5' RACE reads with MiXCR anew, one entry per CDR3 protein. The sample shows fewer than 2,000,000 distinct CDR3 sequences, roughly 32% of them seen only once. The CDR3 loop spans 15 amino acids. Per germline, CDR1 SSHAT and CDR2 FNYEAQ (reference sequence). The trim removed 5 bases at V and 5 bases at J, leaving 8 bases unmatched.

The chain has TRBV7-7 and TRBJ2-5, with 10 bases aligning to TRBD2. This TCR was sampled from a woman under 40 in good health. Sequencing input: blood. CDR3 coding DNA: TGTGCCAGCAGCACCGCTAGCGGGGGTAGGGAGACCCAGTACTTC. It encodes CASSTASGGRETQYF.